The source of this T cell receptor beta chain is a study of blood T cell repertoires in COVID-19. Background on the study: COVID-19 samples from acute and convalescent phases originated in the United States, Italy and Spain.

Residents of about 25 US areas, aged about 18 to 89 years, made up the participants. Participants' own reports of clinical history determined their cohort assignment. Libraries were prepared by immunoSEQ multiplex PCR; TCRdb keeps only in-frame clonotypes and omits some of them. Of 200,000 to 250,000 clones in the sample, about four fifths are singletons; the top ten hold approximately 4%. This clone was seen a single time. Trimming removed 6 bases at V and 0 bases at J, with 10 bases between. This CDR3 comprises 14 residues. The germline CDR1 and CDR2 sequences are SGHRS and YFSETQ. Sequencing was performed on PBMCs or T cells enriched from blood (not recorded which). The rearrangement joins TRBV5-1 to TRBJ2-1; unclear D gene. The source of this sequence is a woman aged 40 to 50 who had been exposed to COVID-19. The CDR3 protein is CASMAANSYNEQFF. The CDR3 nucleotides read TGCGCCAGCATGGCGGCTAACTCCTACAATGAGCAGTTCTTC.